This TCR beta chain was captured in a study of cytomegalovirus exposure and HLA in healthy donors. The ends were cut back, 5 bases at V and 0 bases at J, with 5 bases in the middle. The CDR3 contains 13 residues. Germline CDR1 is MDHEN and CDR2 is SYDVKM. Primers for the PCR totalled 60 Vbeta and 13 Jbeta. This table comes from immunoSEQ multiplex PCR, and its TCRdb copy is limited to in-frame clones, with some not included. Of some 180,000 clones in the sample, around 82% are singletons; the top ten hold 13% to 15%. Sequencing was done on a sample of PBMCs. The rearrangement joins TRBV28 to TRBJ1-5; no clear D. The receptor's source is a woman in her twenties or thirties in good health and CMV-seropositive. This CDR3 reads CASSGGSNQPQHF. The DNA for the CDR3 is TGTGCCAGCAGTGGAGGTAGCAATCAGCCCCAGCATTTT.